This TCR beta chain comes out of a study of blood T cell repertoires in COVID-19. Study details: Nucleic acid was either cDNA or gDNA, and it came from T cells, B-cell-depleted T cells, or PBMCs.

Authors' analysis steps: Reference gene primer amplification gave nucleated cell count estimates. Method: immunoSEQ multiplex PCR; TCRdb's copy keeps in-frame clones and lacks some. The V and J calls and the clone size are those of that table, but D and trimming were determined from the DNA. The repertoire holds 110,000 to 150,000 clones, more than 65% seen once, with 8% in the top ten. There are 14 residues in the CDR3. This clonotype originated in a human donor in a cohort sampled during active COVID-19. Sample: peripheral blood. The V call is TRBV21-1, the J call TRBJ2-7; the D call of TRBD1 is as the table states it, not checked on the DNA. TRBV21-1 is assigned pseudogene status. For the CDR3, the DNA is TGTGCCAGCAGCAGGACAGGGGTAACCGGCGAGCAGTACTTC. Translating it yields CASSRTGVTGEQYF.